This is a list of T cell receptor beta chains from one sample in a study of blood T cell repertoires in COVID-19. Generated by immunoSEQ multiplex PCR, the TCRdb table keeps only in-frame clones and is missing some. The table includes approximately 150,000 clones, more than 80% detected once. Material: peripheral blood. These TCRs come from a woman aged 60-75 years with COVID-19, enrolled during active disease. Both conserved end residues are part of each CDR3. D genes are given only for firm matches. Clone size is shown for a subset of rows, as once, few, many or a class of expanded clone.

V gene,J gene,clone size,D gene,CDR3 DNA,CDR3 protein
TRBV6-5,TRBJ2-5,.,.,TGTGCCAGCAGTTGGACATGGAAGGGCCAAGAGACCCAGTACTTC,CASSWTWKGQETQYF
TRBV12-3/TRBV12-4,TRBJ1-3,.,.,TGTGCCAGCAGTTTAGGTCGGGGAAACACCATATATTTT,CASSLGRGNTIYF
TRBV5-5,TRBJ1-3,.,.,TGTGCCAGCAGCCTCAGACAGCCCGACTCTGGAAACACCATATATTTT,CASSLRQPDSGNTIYF
TRBV7-6,TRBJ2-1,.,TRBD2,TGTGCCAGCAGCCGGGGGGTAGCGAGAACCAATGAGCAGTTCTTC,CASSRGVARTNEQFF
TRBV7-8,TRBJ1-2,.,TRBD1,TGTGCCAGCAGCTTGGACAGGGTCCTTAGGTTGGACTATGGCTACACCTTC,CASSLDRVLRLDYGYTF
TRBV12-2,TRBJ1-1,.,.,TGTGCAAGTCGCTTAGTTGAGACAGGGGTCCCCACTGAAGCTTTCTTT,CASRLVETGVPTEAFF
TRBV6-2/TRBV6-3,TRBJ1-2,.,TRBD1,TGTGCCAGCAGTTTCGACAGGGAGGGCTACACCTTC,CASSFDREGYTF
TRBV7-8,TRBJ1-1,.,TRBD1,TGTGCCAGCAGCCTTCAGGGGGACACTGAAGCTTTCTTT,CASSLQGDTEAFF
TRBV9,TRBJ2-2,once,TRBD2,TGTGCCAGCAGCCCCCCCGGGCGGGGGGTCACCGGGGAGCTGTTTTTT,CASSPPGRGVTGELFF
TRBV11-2,TRBJ1-1,.,.,TGTGCCAGCAGCCTACAGGGACAGAACACTGAAGCTTTCTTT,CASSLQGQNTEAFF
TRBV4-3,TRBJ2-1,.,TRBD2,TGCGCCAGCAGCCAATCTAGCGGGGGAGGCAATGAGCAGTTCTTC,CASSQSSGGGNEQFF
TRBV25-1,TRBJ1-1,.,.,TGTGCCAGCAGTGAATATCGGGGGGCCGAAGCTTTCTTT,CASSEYRGAEAFF
TRBV4-3,TRBJ1-1,.,.,TGCGCCAGCAGCCAAGATTTACAGAACACTGAAGCTTTCTTT,CASSQDLQNTEAFF
TRBV18,TRBJ1-1,.,.,TGTGCCAGCTCGACTCGGGAAAAGGTTATTGAAGCTTTCTTT,CASSTREKVIEAFF
TRBV19,TRBJ1-2,once,TRBD1,TGTGCCAGTAGTATGGCAGGGGGCGGGAATTTTGGCTACACCTTC,CASSMAGGGNFGYTF
TRBV2,TRBJ1-5,.,.,TGTGCCAGCACCTACGCGAGCAATCAGCCCCAGCATTTT,CASTYASNQPQHF
TRBV9,TRBJ1-1,.,.,TGTGCCAGCAGCGGACCTCAACAGGGTCGGAACACTGAAGCTTTCTTT,CASSGPQQGRNTEAFF
TRBV12-3/TRBV12-4,TRBJ1-1,few,.,TGTGCCAGCAGTTTGAGGCCTGCTGAAGCTTTCTTT,CASSLRPAEAFF
TRBV18,TRBJ1-3,.,.,TGTGCCAGCTCGATTGACAGCTCTGGAAACACCATATATTTT,CASSIDSSGNTIYF
TRBV25-1,TRBJ1-1,.,.,TGTGCCAGCATATCGACGCAGGCGGGGACTGAAGCTTTCTTT,CASISTQAGTEAFF
TRBV10-3,TRBJ1-1,.,.,TGTGCCATCAGTGAGCGACAGGAGAACACTGAAGCTTTCTTT,CAISERQENTEAFF
TRBV7-2,TRBJ2-7,.,TRBD2,TGTGCCAGCAGCTTGGCCCGGACTAGCGGGGGCCCCTCCTACGAGCAGTACTTC,CASSLARTSGGPSYEQYF